Reported below is one TCR beta chain. This sample stems from a study of blood T cell repertoires in COVID-19. Study at large: From the United States, Italy and Spain came samples of acute and convalescent COVID-19. Sources were T cells, B-cell-depleted T cells, or PBMCs; the material itself was cDNA or gDNA.

The germline CDR1 and CDR2 sequences are MNHNY and SVGAGI (reference sequence). This CDR3 region has 17 residues. Trimming took 5 bases from V and 2 from J, leaving 18 bases between them. In the authors' workflow: Amplification of reference gene primers was used by the study to estimate nucleated cell counts. Sequencing was performed with immunoSEQ multiplex PCR; in TCRdb, only in-frame clones are kept and a portion is missing. V, J and clone size derive from that table, while D and trimming were established from the DNA sequence. Of around 250,000 clones in the sample, about 88% were seen once. J is TRBJ2-2 and V is TRBV6-6; D is unresolved. Sequenced input: peripheral blood. This receptor was identified in a woman between 40 and 55 years old who had recovered from COVID-19. The CDR3 is CASSRRQLLHNTGELFF. For the CDR3, the DNA is TGTGCCAGCAGTCGGAGACAACTTCTCCATAACACCGGGGAGCTGTTTTTT.